These T cell receptor beta chains were read from a single sample in a study of blood T cell repertoires in COVID-19. Profiled with immunoSEQ multiplex PCR; TCRdb holds only in-frame clones, not every one. The repertoire holds under 200,000 clones, with roughly four fifths as singletons. The specimen sequenced was peripheral blood. The receptors were gathered from a man in his 70s who had recovered from COVID-19. The CDR3 runs from the conserved cysteine through the conserved F or W. Each record gives: V gene, J gene, CDR3 length, clone size, D gene, CDR3 DNA, CDR3 protein. The D gene is left open where the match is weak. Clone sizes are given selectively: once, few, many, or a class where the clone is expanded.

TRBV28	TRBJ2-5	12	.	.	TGTGCCAGCAGTTCGAGGGCGGAGACCCAGTACTTC	CASSSRAETQYF
TRBV5-4	TRBJ2-2	18	.	TRBD2	TGTGCCAGCAGCTTGGTCAAGGGGACTAGTCTCCACACCGGGGAGCTGTTTTTT	CASSLVKGTSLHTGELFF
TRBV9	TRBJ1-5	14	.	TRBD1	TGTGCCAGCAGCCAGGGACAGGGGAATCAGCCCCAGCATTTT	CASSQGQGNQPQHF
TRBV7-2	TRBJ2-5	14	once	TRBD1	TGTGCCAGCAGCTCCAACAGGGGTGGGGAGACCCAGTACTTC	CASSSNRGGETQYF
TRBV7-9	TRBJ1-2	18	.	TRBD1	TGTGCCAGCAGCCGGACTGACAGGGACGAACTTTTGAACTATGGCTACACCTTC	CASSRTDRDELLNYGYTF
TRBV7-2	TRBJ2-7	15	.	.	TGTGCCAGCAGCTTCGCCATCGTAGCCGCCTACGAGCAGTACTTC	CASSFAIVAAYEQYF
TRBV18	TRBJ2-5	13	.	.	TGTGCCAGCTCACACGGACAGCGAGAGACCCAGTACTTC	CASSHGQRETQYF
TRBV3-1/TRBV3-2	TRBJ2-7	15	few	TRBD2	TGTGCCAGCAGCCTAACTAGCGGGGGCCCCTACGAGCAGTACTTC	CASSLTSGGPYEQYF
TRBV5-4	TRBJ2-2	13	.	.	TGTGCCAGCAGACTCGGGAACACCGGGGAGCTGTTTTTT	CASRLGNTGELFF
TRBV7-2	TRBJ1-2	13	.	TRBD1	TGTGCCAGCAGCTCCGGACAGGCCTATGGCTACACCTTC	CASSSGQAYGYTF
TRBV7-9	TRBJ2-7	15	.	.	TGTGCCAGCAGCTTTCCGGGTGTGGCGGGGTACGAGCAGTACTTC	CASSFPGVAGYEQYF
TRBV5-5	TRBJ1-1	15	.	.	TGTGCCAGCAGCTTGGATAACCTTCGGAGCACTGAAGCTTTCTTT	CASSLDNLRSTEAFF
TRBV5-1	TRBJ2-2	15	.	.	TGCGCCAGCAGCTTGGACAGACCGAACACCGGGGAGCTGTTTTTT	CASSLDRPNTGELFF
TRBV4-1	TRBJ1-1	17	.	.	TGCGCCAGCAGCCAAGATAACCGGGACTCCGCCTTACGGAAAGCTTTCTTT	CASSQDNRDSALRKAFF
TRBV5-1	TRBJ2-3	16	.	TRBD2	TGCGCCAGCAGCTGGGGGACTAGCGGGGCCACAGATACGCAGTATTTT	CASSWGTSGATDTQYF
TRBV7-2	TRBJ2-3	15	once	.	TGTGCCAGCAGCTTATTAGCGTTGGGCACAGATACGCAGTATTTT	CASSLLALGTDTQYF
TRBV18	TRBJ2-6	16	once	.	TGTGCCAGCTCACGTACAGGGAGCTCTGGGGCCAACGTCCTGACTTTC	CASSRTGSSGANVLTF
TRBV6-5	TRBJ2-1	13	.	.	TGTGCCAGCCGGTGGGGCACAAACAATGAGCAGTTCTTC	CASRWGTNNEQFF
TRBV5-6	TRBJ2-2	17	.	TRBD1	TGTGCCAGCAGCTTGGCCCCGGGACAGGATTACACCGGGGAGCTGTTTTTT	CASSLAPGQDYTGELFF
TRBV6-6	TRBJ1-5	14	.	TRBD1	TGTGCCAGCAGTACAGGGGGCGGCAATCAGCCCCAGCATTTT	CASSTGGGNQPQHF
TRBV25-1	TRBJ2-3	16	.	.	TGTGCCAGCAGTGAATATCCCGGCGGGGTGACAGATACGCAGTATTTT	CASSEYPGGVTDTQYF
TRBV7-8	TRBJ2-6	18	once	TRBD1	TGTGCCAGCAGCTTTATCACCCCAGGGGGCTATGGGGCCAACGTCCTGACTTTC	CASSFITPGGYGANVLTF
TRBV27	TRBJ2-3	15	.	TRBD2	TGTGCCAGCAGTTGGGAGGGAAGGGGTGCAGATACGCAGTATTTT	CASSWEGRGADTQYF
TRBV7-2	TRBJ2-3	15	.	TRBD2	TGTGCCAGCAGCCCGGGACTAATGACCGCAGATACGCAGTATTTT	CASSPGLMTADTQYF
TRBV10-3	TRBJ1-1	14	.	.	TGTGCCATCGGGTTGGGCAGGGCAAACACTGAAGCTTTCTTT	CAIGLGRANTEAFF
TRBV7-8	TRBJ2-2	17	.	TRBD2	TGTGCCAGCAGCTTAACCTTCGGGACTAGCGGGACCGGGGAGCTGTTTTTT	CASSLTFGTSGTGELFF
TRBV4-3	TRBJ2-7	15	.	TRBD1	TGCGCCAGCAGCCTAAACACCGGGACAGGGGGAAAGCAGTACTTC	CASSLNTGTGGKQYF
TRBV6-5	TRBJ2-5	13	.	.	TGTGCCAGCAAGAAGACAGCGCGGGAGACCCAGTACTTC	CASKKTARETQYF
TRBV4-3	TRBJ2-1	16	.	.	TGCGCCAGCAGCCAAGATCGGGATAGCATCTACAATGAGCAGTTCTTC	CASSQDRDSIYNEQFF
TRBV10-1	TRBJ2-3	16	.	.	TGCGCCAGCAGTGAGCCCCTTCGCGGACAGTCAGATACGCAGTATTTT	CASSEPLRGQSDTQYF
TRBV5-1	TRBJ1-3	13	.	.	TGCGCCAGCAGCACAGGGTCGGGAAACACCATATATTTT	CASSTGSGNTIYF
TRBV6-6	TRBJ2-2	18	.	TRBD1	TGTGCCAGCAGTCTCGGGACAGGAGACCCCGCGAACACCGGGGAGCTGTTTTTT	CASSLGTGDPANTGELFF
TRBV5-1	TRBJ2-7	14	.	TRBD2	TGCGCCAGCAGCCCGGGACTAGCTAGATACGAGCAGTACTTC	CASSPGLARYEQYF
TRBV7-8	TRBJ1-5	14	.	TRBD1	TGTGCCAGCAGCCCCGGGACAGGGTATCAGCCCCAGCATTTT	CASSPGTGYQPQHF
TRBV2	TRBJ2-7	12	.	.	TGTGCCAGCAGTCCCCAGGGTTACGAGCAGTACTTC	CASSPQGYEQYF
TRBV6-1	TRBJ1-3	14	.	.	TGTGCCAGCAGTGAAGGGACGACGAGGGACACCATATATTTT	CASSEGTTRDTIYF
TRBV18	TRBJ1-3	11	.	.	TGTGCCAGCTCGGACTCTTCCCGCATTTATTTT	CASSDSSRIYF
TRBV9	TRBJ1-2	15	.	TRBD1	TGTGCCAGCAGCTTCTCGACAGGGAGGCAAGAGGGCTACACCTTC	CASSFSTGRQEGYTF
TRBV5-1	TRBJ2-3	17	.	TRBD2	TGCGCCAGCAGCTTGGTGACTAGCGGAACCAGCACAGATACGCAGTATTTT	CASSLVTSGTSTDTQYF
TRBV24-1	TRBJ2-7	14	.	TRBD1	TGTGCCACCCTACAACGGGACAGGGGTTACGAGCAGTACTTC	CATLQRDRGYEQYF
TRBV19	TRBJ2-1	16	.	TRBD2	TGTGCCAGTAGCTCCCAGACTAGCGGGAGCTACAATGAGCAGTTCTTC	CASSSQTSGSYNEQFF
TRBV7-9	TRBJ2-1	18	.	TRBD2	TGTGCCAGCAGCCTCCCCCTTCGACTAGCGGGAGTGAGCAATGAGCAGTTCTTC	CASSLPLRLAGVSNEQFF
TRBV5-6	TRBJ2-5	15	.	TRBD1	TGTGCCAGCAGCCCTTTTAGACAGGGTAGAGAGACCCAGTACTTC	CASSPFRQGRETQYF
TRBV19	TRBJ1-1	14	.	TRBD1	TGTGCCAGTAGTATATTGGGGACAGGGTCTGAAGCTTTCTTT	CASSILGTGSEAFF